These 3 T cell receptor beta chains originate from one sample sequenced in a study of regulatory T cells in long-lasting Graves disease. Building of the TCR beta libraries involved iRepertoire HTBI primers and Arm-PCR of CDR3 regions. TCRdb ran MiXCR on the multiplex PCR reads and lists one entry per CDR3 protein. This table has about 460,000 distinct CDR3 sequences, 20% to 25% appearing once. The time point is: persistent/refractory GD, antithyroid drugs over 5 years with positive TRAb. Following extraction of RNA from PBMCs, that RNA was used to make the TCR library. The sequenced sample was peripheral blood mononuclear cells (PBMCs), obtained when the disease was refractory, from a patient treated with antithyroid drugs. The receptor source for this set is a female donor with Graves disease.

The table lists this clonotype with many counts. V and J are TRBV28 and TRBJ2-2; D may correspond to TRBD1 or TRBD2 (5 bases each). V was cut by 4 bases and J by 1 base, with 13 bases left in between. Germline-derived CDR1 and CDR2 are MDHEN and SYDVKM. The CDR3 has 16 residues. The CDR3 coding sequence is TGTGCCAGCAGTTCGCCGATGGGGGTGAACACCGGGGAGCTGTTTTTT. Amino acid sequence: CASSSPMGVNTGELFF.

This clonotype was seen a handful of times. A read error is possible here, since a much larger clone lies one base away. CDR3 sequence (DNA): TGTGCCAGCAGCTTAGAATCACCCCTCCACTTT. This gives the protein CASSLESPLHF. The chain recombines TRBV7-6 with TRBJ1-6; D uncertain. The V end lost 1 base, the J end lost 10 bases, and 2 bases lay between the germline ends. CDR3 length: 11 residues. Germline V CDR1 and CDR2: SGHVS, FNYEAQ.

The CDR3 reads CASILGDADTQYF. The CDR3, as DNA: TGTGCCAGCATCCTTGGGGACGCAGATACGCAGTATTTT. The chain joins TRBV12-3 or TRBV12-4 to TRBJ2-3; D may correspond to TRBD1 or TRBD2 (5 bases each). The CDR3 is 13 amino acids. The germline V and J ends were trimmed by 7 bases and 4 bases, with 12 bases remaining between them.